This passage covers 21 T cell receptor beta chains from one sample sequenced in a study of cytomegalovirus exposure and HLA in healthy donors. Primers included in the PCR were 60 Vbeta and 13 Jbeta primers. Libraries were prepared by immunoSEQ multiplex PCR; TCRdb keeps only in-frame clonotypes and omits some of them. The data hold fewer than 250,000 clones, with roughly 85% observed a single time. Sequences were obtained from PBMCs. The receptors were sampled from a young man in good health and CMV-seronegative.

The chain is built from TRBV29-1 and TRBJ2-5; 10 bases map to TRBD1. With V trimmed by 6 bases and J by 3 bases, 7 bases remained unmatched. This CDR3 is built from 14 residues. Germline V gene sequence: CDR1 SQVTM, CDR2 ANQGSEA. CDR3 loop: CSVRQGARKETQYF. CDR3 bases: TGCAGCGTCCGACAGGGGGCGCGTAAAGAGACCCAGTACTTC.

The rearrangement uses TRBV29-1 and TRBJ2-3, with TRBD1 as a possible D gene (5 bases). Trimming removed 5 bases at V and 1 base at J, with 13 bases between. Germline V gene data show CDR1 as SQVTM and CDR2 as ANQGSEA. This CDR3 region has 14 residues. Written as DNA, the CDR3 is TGCAGCGTTCGCGTAGGGGTAGGCACAGATACGCAGTATTTT. Encoded protein: CSVRVGVGTDTQYF.

This clone was detected once. V usage is TRBV6-4 and J usage is TRBJ1-2, with D tentatively TRBD1 (5 bases). Between the trimmed V and J ends, which lost 2 bases and 12 bases, there was a span of 16 bases. CDR1 and CDR2 from the germline V gene are MRHNA and SNTAGT. CDR3 size: 13 residues. CDR3 nucleotide sequence: TGTGCCAGCAGTGACAGTAACCTAAGGGGCCACACCTTC. Encoded protein: CASSDSNLRGHTF.

This clone has more than one count but fewer than ten. This chain uses TRBV5-1 with TRBJ2-1, with 9 bases identical to TRBD2. This CDR3 is built from 13 residues. V lost 5 bases, J lost 8 bases, and 5 bases stayed unmatched. CDR1 and CDR2 (germline): SGHRS, YFSETQ. In DNA form, the CDR3 reads TGCGCCAGCAGTGCGGGAGGGAGGTATGAGCAGTTCTTC. Its translation is CASSAGGRYEQFF.

This chain connects TRBV5-8 to TRBJ2-3; 7 positions agree with TRBD2. CDR3 length: 15 amino acids. Germline trimming cut 6 bases from V and 4 bases from J; bases unmatched to any gene: 11. CDR1 is SGHTS, CDR2 YDEGEE, per germline. The CDR3 nucleotides read TGTGCCAGCATCTGGACTAGAGTAGCTGCAGATACGCAGTATTTT. Translating it yields CASIWTRVAADTQYF.

This chain joins TRBV28 and TRBJ2-7; TRBD1 matches at 8 bases. The CDR3 has 13 amino acids. The trim removed 7 bases at V and 3 bases at J, leaving 5 bases unmatched. Germline CDR1 and CDR2: MDHEN and SYDVKM. The CDR3 spells CASTTGQDYEQYF. The CDR3 DNA is TGTGCCAGCACAACGGGACAGGACTACGAGCAGTACTTC.

CDR3 DNA: TGTGCCAGCAGCCCCCGGGGCGGGGACACTGAAGCTTTCTTT. Protein sequence: CASSPRGGDTEAFF. The chain has TRBV5-4 and TRBJ1-1; D is possibly TRBD1 (5 bases). The CDR3 spans 14 residues. V gave up 4 bases and J gave up 3 bases, with 13 bases separating them. Germline CDR1 reads SGHNT; CDR2 reads YYREEE (reference sequence). The complete variable domain, with remaining parts taken from reference TRBV5-4 and TRBJ1-1, reads ETGVTQSPTHLIKTRGQQVTLRCSSQSGHNTVSWYQQALGQGPQFIFQYYREEENGRGNFPPRFSGLQFPNYSSELNVNALELDDSALYLCASSPRGGDTEAFFGQGTRLTVV.

V gene TRBV5-5 combines with J gene TRBJ2-2; the D gene is possibly TRBD2 (6 bases). From germline, CDR1 is SGHKS and CDR2 YYEKEE (reference sequence). The CDR3 runs 14 residues. The V gene lost 2 bases and the J gene lost 6 bases, with 11 bases spanning the gap. DNA of the CDR3: TGTGCCAGCAGCTTTTCGGGAGCCGCCGGGGAGCTGTTTTTT. Encoded protein: CASSFSGAAGELFF.

This clone came up a few times. V and J are TRBV28 and TRBJ2-7; 10 bases are a match to TRBD1. CDR1 is MDHEN and CDR2 is SYDVKM in the germline V gene. The length of the CDR3 is 16 residues. The junction had 11 bases not matched to a gene; V was cut back by 3 bases and J by 6 bases. The CDR3 region has the DNA TGTGCCAGCAGTTTCCCCCGGACAGGGGGGCCTGGCGAGCAGTACTTC. This codes for CASSFPRTGGPGEQYF.

This clone was counted ten times or more. This chain connects TRBV4-3 to TRBJ2-6; possibly TRBD1 for D (6 bases). The germline gives CDR1 LGHNA, CDR2 YSLEER. Trimming removed 2 bases from V and 1 base from J, with 9 bases in between. The CDR3 spans 16 residues. The CDR3 nucleotides are TGCGCCAGCAGCCAATCTACAGGGTCTGGGGCCAACGTCCTGACTTTC. Protein sequence: CASSQSTGSGANVLTF.

J is TRBJ1-3 and V is TRBV6-5; TRBD1 is a possible D gene (6 bases). Germline CDR1 is MNHEY and CDR2 is SVGAGI. V was clipped by 2 bases and J by 0 bases, with 11 bases between them. The CDR3 length is 16 residues. CDR3 protein: CASSYKGVNSGNTIYF. The CDR3 coding sequence is TGTGCCAGCAGTTACAAGGGGGTTAACTCTGGAAACACCATATATTTT.

This clone has just one count. The CDR3 nucleotides read TGTGCCAGCAGCTTCTCGTGGGGGGGCACAGATACGCAGTATTTT. Translated, it gives CASSFSWGGTDTQYF. This rearrangement joins TRBV5-6 to TRBJ2-3; perhaps TRBD2 as D (6 bases). The CDR3 runs 15 residues. The germline V gene encodes CDR1 SGHDT and CDR2 YYEEEE. V was shortened by 2 bases and J by 1 base, with 11 bases between the two germline ends.

The chain links TRBV28 to TRBJ2-5; 8 nucleotides match TRBD2. The CDR3 consists of 14 residues. Germline CDR1 MDHEN, CDR2 SYDVKM. Trimming at V came to 3 bases and at J to 4 bases, leaving 4 bases not matched to a gene. Here the CDR3 reads CASSFGGGLETQYF. The CDR3 region has the DNA TGTGCCAGCAGTTTCGGGGGGGGTTTAGAGACCCAGTACTTC.

This CDR3 reads CASSLRDYTDTQYF. In DNA form, the CDR3 reads TGTGCCAGCAGCTTACGTGACTACACAGATACGCAGTATTTT. The chain employs TRBV7-2 and TRBJ2-3; TRBD2 is a possible D gene (5 bases). The CDR3 has 14 residues. The germline V and J ends were trimmed by 2 bases and 2 bases, with 8 bases remaining between them. CDR1 SGHTA and CDR2 FQGNSA come from the germline V gene.

The CDR3 is CASSFRPGNTEAFF. CDR3 nucleotides: TGTGCCAGCAGCTTCCGACCAGGGAACACTGAAGCTTTCTTT. This rearrangement joins TRBV9 to TRBJ1-1; D gene uncertain. Germline V gene sequence: CDR1 SGDLS, CDR2 YYNGEE. The V end was cut by 4 bases, the J end by 1 base, with 11 bases between. CDR3 length: 14 amino acids.

DNA for the CDR3: TGCGCCAGCAGCTTGGTAGCGGGAGAAACAAGGCGTTTGCAGTACTTC. Its protein is CASSLVAGETRRLQYF. V and J are TRBV5-1 and TRBJ2-7; 9 bases fit TRBD2. The germline gives CDR1 SGHRS, CDR2 YFSETQ. The CDR3 contains 16 residues. V dropped 0 bases and J dropped 9; count of bases not matched to a gene: 13. Looking up the rest from reference TRBV5-1 and TRBJ2-7 gives the full variable domain: KAGVTQTPRYLIKTRGQQVTLSCSPISGHRSVSWYQQTPGQGLQFLFEYFSETQRNKGNFPGRFSGRQFSNSRSEMNVSTLELGDSALYLCASSLVAGETRRLQYFGPGTRLTVT.

The chain carries TRBV27 and TRBJ2-3; the match to TRBD1 covers 9 bases. There are 18 residues in the CDR3. CDR1 and CDR2 (germline): MNHEY, SMNVEV (reference sequence). Unmatched junction bases numbered 15, after V lost 6 bases and J lost 2 bases. CDR3 residues: CASSFSPGTGINTDTQYF. DNA of the CDR3: TGTGCCAGCAGCTTCTCACCCGGGACAGGGATTAACACAGATACGCAGTATTTT.

The gene calls are TRBV7-2 and TRBJ1-1; no clear D gene. V was pared by 1 base and J by 5 bases, with 11 bases between. CDR3 length: 14 amino acids. Germline lookup yields CDR1 SGHTA and CDR2 FQGNSA. This chain's CDR3 is CASSLEIRGTEAFF. The CDR3 DNA follows: TGTGCCAGCAGCTTAGAGATTCGGGGTACTGAAGCTTTCTTT.

This chain joins TRBV7-8 and TRBJ2-7; 12 bases are shared with TRBD2. Germline trimming cut 5 bases from V and 6 bases from J; bases unmatched to any gene: 2. There are 13 residues in the CDR3. Germline V gene lookup returns CDR1 SGHVS and CDR2 FQNEAQ. In DNA form, the CDR3 reads TGTGCCAGCAGCCCGGGACTAGCGGGCGAGCAGTACTTC. Its protein is CASSPGLAGEQYF. The whole variable domain, filled in from reference TRBV7-8 and TRBJ2-7, reads GAGVSQSPRYKVAKRGQDVALRCDPISGHVSLFWYQQALGQGPEFLTYFQNEAQLDKSGLPSDRFFAERPEGSVSTLKIQRTQQEDSAVYLCASSPGLAGEQYFGPGTRLTVT.

This chain connects TRBV27 to TRBJ1-1; unclear D gene. The V gene lost 3 bases and the J gene lost 5 bases, with 13 bases spanning the gap. The germline CDR1 and CDR2 sequences are MNHEY and SMNVEV (reference sequence). The CDR3 runs 14 residues. CDR3 sequence reads: CASSFGRLWTEAFF. DNA for the CDR3: TGTGCCAGCAGTTTTGGCAGATTATGGACTGAAGCTTTCTTT.

J is TRBJ2-1 and V is TRBV4-2; 12 positions match TRBD2. This CDR3 has 16 amino acids. V trimming: 4 bases; J trimming: 8 bases; junction bases outside the gene matches: 9. Germline-derived CDR1 and CDR2 are LGHNA and YNFKEQ. CDR3 in amino acids: CASSLLAGGLDYEQFF. The CDR3 DNA reads TGTGCCAGCAGCCTTCTAGCGGGGGGGCTCGATTATGAGCAGTTCTTC.